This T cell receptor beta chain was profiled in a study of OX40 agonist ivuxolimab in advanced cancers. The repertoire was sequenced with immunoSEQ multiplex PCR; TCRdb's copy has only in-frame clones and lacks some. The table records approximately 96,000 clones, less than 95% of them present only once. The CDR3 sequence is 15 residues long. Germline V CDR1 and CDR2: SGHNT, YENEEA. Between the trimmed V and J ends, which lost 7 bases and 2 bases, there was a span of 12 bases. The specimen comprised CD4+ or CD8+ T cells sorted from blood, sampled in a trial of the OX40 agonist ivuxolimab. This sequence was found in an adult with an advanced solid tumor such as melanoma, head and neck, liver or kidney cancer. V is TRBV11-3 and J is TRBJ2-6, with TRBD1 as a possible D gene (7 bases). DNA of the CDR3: TGTGCCAGCACCCAGGGGGGTGCTGGGGCCAACGTCCTGACTTTC. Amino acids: CASTQGGAGANVLTF.